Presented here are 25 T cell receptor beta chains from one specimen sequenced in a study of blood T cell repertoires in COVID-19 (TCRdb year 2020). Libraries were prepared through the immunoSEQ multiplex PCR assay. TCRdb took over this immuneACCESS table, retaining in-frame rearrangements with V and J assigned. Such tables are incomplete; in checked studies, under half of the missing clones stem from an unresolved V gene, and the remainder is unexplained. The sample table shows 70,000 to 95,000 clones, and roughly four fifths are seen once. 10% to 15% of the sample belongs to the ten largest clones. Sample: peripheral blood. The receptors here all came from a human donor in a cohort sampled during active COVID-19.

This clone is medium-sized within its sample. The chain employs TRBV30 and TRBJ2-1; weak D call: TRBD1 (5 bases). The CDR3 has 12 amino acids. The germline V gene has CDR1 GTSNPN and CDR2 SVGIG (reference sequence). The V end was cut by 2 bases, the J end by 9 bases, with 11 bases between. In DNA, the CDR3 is TGTGCCTGGAGTTTTAGTAGGGGTGAGCAGTTCTTC. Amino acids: CAWSFSRGEQFF.

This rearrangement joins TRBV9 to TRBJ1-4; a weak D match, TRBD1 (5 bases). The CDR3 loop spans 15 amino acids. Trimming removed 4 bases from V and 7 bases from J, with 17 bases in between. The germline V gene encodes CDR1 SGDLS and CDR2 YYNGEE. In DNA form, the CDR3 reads TGTGCCAGCAGCCCAGGCGGGGGAGCGGCTGAAAAACTGTTTTTT. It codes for CASSPGGGAAEKLFF.

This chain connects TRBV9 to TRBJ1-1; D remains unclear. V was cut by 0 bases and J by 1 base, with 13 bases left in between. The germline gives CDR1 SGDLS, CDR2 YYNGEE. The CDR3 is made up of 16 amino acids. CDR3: CASSVDAARSNTEAFF. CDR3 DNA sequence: TGTGCCAGCAGCGTAGACGCTGCGCGGTCGAACACTGAAGCTTTCTTT.

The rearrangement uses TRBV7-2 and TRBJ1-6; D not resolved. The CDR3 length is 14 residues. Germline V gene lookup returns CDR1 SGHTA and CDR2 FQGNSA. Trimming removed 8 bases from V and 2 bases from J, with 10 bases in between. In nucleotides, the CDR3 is TGTGCCAGCTTGAGAGAACCCTATAATTCACCCCTCCACTTT. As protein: CASLREPYNSPLHF. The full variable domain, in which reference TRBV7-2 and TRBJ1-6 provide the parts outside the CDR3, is GAGVSQSPSNKVTEKGKDVELRCDPISGHTALYWYRQSLGQGLEFLIYFQGNSAPDKSGLPSDRFSAERTGGSVSTLTIQRTQQEDSAVYLCASLREPYNSPLHFGNGTRLTVT.

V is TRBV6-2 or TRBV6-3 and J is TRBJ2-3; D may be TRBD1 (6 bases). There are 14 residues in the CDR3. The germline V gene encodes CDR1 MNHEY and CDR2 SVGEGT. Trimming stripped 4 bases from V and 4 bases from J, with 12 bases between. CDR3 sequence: CASSSYEGADTQYF. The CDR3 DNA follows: TGTGCCAGCAGTTCCTACGAGGGGGCAGATACGCAGTATTTT.

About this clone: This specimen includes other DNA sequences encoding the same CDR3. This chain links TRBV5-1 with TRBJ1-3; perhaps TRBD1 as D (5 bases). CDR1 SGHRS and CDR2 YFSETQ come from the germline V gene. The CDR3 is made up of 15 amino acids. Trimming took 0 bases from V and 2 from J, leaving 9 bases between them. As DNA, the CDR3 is TGCGCCAGCAGCTTGGCCGGGGGGACTGGAAACACCATATATTTT. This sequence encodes CASSLAGGTGNTIYF.

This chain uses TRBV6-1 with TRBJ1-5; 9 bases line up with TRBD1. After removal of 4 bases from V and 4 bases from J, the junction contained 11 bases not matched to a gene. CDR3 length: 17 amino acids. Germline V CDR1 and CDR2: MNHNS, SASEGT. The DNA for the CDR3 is TGTGCCAGCAGTGCAGACCCAACAGGGGGCTGGAATCAGCCCCAGCATTTT. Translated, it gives CASSADPTGGWNQPQHF.

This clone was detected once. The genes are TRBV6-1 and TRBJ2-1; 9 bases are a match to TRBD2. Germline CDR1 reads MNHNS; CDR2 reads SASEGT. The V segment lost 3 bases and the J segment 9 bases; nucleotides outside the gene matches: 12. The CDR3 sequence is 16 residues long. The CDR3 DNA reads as TGTGCCAGCAGTGATCGGGGACTAGCTCAAAGGAGTGAGCAGTTCTTC. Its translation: CASSDRGLAQRSEQFF.

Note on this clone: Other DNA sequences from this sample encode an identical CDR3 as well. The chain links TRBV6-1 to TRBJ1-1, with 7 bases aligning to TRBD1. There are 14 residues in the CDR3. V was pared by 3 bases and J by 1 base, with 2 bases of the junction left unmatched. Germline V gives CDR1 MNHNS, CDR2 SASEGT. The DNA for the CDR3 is TGTGCCAGCAGTGAGACAGGGAGGAACACTGAAGCTTTCTTT. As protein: CASSETGRNTEAFF.

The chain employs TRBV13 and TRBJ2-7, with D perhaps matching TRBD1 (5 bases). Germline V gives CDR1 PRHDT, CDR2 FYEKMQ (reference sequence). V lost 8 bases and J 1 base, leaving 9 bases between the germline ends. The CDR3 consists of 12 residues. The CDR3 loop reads CASGGASYEQYF. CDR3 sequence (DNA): TGTGCCAGCGGTGGGGCATCCTACGAGCAGTACTTC.

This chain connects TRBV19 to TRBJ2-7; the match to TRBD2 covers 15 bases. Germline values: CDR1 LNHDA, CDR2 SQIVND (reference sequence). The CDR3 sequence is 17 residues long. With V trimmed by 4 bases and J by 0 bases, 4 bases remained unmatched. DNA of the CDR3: TGTGCCAGTAGTAGGGGACTAGCGGGGGGAGGCTCCTACGAGCAGTACTTC. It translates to CASSRGLAGGGSYEQYF.

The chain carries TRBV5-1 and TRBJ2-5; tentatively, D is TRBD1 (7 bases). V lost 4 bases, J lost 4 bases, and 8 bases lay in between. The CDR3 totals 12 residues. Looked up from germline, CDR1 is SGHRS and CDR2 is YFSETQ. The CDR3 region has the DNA TGCGCCAGCAGCCAGGGGGGAGAGACCCAGTACTTC. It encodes CASSQGGETQYF.

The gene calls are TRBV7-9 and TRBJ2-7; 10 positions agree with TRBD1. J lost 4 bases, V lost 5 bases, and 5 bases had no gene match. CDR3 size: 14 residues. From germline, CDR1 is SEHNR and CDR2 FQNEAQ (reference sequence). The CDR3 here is CASSRQGAVYEQYF. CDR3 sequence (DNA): TGTGCCAGCAGCAGACAGGGGGCAGTGTACGAGCAGTACTTC.

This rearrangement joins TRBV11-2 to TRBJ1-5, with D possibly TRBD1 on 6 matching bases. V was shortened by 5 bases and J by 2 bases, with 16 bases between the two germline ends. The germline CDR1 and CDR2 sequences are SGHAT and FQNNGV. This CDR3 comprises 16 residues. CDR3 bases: TGTGCCAGCAGCCGAAGGGACACCTCGGGCAATCAGCCCCAGCATTTT. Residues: CASSRRDTSGNQPQHF.

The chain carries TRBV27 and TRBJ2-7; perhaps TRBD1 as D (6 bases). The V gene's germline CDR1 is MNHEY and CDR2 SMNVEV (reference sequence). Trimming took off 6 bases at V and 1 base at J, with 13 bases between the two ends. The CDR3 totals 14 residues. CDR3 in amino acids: CASRTQGSSYEQYF. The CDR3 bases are TGTGCCAGCAGGACACAGGGATCGTCCTACGAGCAGTACTTC.

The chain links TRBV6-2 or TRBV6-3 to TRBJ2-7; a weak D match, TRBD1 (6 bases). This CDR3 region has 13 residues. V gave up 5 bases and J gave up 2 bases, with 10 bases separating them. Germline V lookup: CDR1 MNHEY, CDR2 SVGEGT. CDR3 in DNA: TGTGCCAGCAGTAACGACAGGCCCTACGAGCAGTACTTC. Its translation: CASSNDRPYEQYF.

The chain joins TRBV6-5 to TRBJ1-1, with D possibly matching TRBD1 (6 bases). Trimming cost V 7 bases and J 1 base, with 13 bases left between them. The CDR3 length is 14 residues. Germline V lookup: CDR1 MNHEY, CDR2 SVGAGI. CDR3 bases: TGTGCCAGCAAGAGAACAGGGTGGAACACTGAAGCTTTCTTT. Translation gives CASKRTGWNTEAFF.

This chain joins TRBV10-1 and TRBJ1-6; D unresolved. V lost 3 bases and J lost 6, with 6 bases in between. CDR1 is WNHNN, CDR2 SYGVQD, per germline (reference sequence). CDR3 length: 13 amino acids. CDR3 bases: TGCGCCAGCAGTGACCAGGTTAATTCACCCCTCCACTTT. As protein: CASSDQVNSPLHF.

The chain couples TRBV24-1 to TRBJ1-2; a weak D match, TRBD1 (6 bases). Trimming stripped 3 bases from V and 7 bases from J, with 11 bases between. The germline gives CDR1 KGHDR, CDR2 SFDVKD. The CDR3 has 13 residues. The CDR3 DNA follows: TGTGCCACCAGTGATGGGACATTGTCTGGCTACACCTTC. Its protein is CATSDGTLSGYTF.

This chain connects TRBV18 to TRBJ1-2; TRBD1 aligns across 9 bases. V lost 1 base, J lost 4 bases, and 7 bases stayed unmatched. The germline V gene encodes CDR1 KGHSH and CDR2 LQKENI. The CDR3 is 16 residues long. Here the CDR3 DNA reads TGTGCCAGCTCACCACGGGAACAGGGGGCTTTCTATGGCTACACCTTC. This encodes CASSPREQGAFYGYTF.

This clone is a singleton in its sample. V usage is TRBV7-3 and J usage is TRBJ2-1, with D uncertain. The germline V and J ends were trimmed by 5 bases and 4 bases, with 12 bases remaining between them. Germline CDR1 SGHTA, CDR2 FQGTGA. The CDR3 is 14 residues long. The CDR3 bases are TGTGCCAGCAGCCCTGACTCTCAGTACAATGAGCAGTTCTTC. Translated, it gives CASSPDSQYNEQFF.

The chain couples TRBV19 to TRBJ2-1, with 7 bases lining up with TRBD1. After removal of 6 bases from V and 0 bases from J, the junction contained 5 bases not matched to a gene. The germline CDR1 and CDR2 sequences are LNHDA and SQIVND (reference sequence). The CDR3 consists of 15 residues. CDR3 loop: CASSLGQSSYNEQFF. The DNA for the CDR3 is TGTGCCAGTAGCCTGGGACAGAGCTCCTACAATGAGCAGTTCTTC.

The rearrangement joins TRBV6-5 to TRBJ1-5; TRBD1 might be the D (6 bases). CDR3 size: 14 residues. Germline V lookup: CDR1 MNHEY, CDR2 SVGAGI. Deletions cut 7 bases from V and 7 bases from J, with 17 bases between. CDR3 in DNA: TGTGCCAGCATTCTGATACAGGGTGGACAGCCCCAGCATTTT. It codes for CASILIQGGQPQHF.

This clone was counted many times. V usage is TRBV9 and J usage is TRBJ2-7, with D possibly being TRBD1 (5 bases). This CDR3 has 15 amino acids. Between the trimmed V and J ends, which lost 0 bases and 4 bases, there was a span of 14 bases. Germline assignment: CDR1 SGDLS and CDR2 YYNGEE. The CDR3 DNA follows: TGTGCCAGCAGCGTAGGTAGGGGCGGATTGTACGAGCAGTACTTC. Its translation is CASSVGRGGLYEQYF.

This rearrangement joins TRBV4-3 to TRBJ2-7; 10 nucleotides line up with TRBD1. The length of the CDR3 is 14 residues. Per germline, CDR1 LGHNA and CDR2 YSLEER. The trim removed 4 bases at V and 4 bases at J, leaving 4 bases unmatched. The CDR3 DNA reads TGCGCCAGCAGCCCCGGGACAGGGGCTTACGAGCAGTACTTC. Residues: CASSPGTGAYEQYF.